This T cell receptor (beta chain) appears in the sequencing data of a study of T-cell reconstitution after alpha-beta-depleted transplantation in children. Unique molecular identifiers were incorporated during preparation of the TCRbeta library. TCRdb independently ran MiXCR on the PCR reads; one entry per CDR3 protein. The table lists 400,000 to 550,000 distinct CDR3 sequences, about 10% of them singletons, with approximately 2% in the top ten. This clonotype was counted many times. The antigen remains unidentified. Per the germline V gene, CDR1 is LGHDT and CDR2 is YNNKEL (reference sequence). Trimming cost V 2 bases and J 1 base, with 8 bases left between them. CDR3 length equals 14 residues. General observations from the study: High day-60 TCRbeta diversity in some patients came from surviving recipient T cells and thymic progenitors. A year post-transplant, T-cell counts and diversity derived mostly from newly produced T cells.

The chain uses TRBV3-1 and TRBJ2-5, with D perhaps TRBD2 (5 bases). Sample: PBMCs, taken before TCRalphabeta/CD19-depleted stem cell transplant. The sequence was obtained from a child aged 2 to 10 with inherited bone marrow failure, due to receive a stem cell transplant. The CDR3 is CASSQTGIQETQYF. Here the CDR3 DNA reads TGTGCCAGCAGCCAAACCGGGATCCAAGAGACCCAGTACTTC.